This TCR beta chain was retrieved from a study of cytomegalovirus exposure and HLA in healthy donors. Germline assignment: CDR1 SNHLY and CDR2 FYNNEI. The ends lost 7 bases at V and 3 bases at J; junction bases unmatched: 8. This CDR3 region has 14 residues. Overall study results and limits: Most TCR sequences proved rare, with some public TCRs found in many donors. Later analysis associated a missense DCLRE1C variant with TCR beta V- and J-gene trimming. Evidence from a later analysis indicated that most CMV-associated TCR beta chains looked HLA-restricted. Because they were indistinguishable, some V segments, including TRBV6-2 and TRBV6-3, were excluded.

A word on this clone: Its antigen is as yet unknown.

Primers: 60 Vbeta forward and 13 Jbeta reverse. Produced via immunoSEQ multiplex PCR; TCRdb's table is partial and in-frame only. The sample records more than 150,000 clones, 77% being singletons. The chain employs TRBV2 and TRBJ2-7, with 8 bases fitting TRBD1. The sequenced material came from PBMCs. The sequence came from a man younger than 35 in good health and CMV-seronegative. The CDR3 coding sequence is TGTGCCAGCACCCAGGGACAGGCTAACTACGAGCAGTACTTC. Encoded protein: CASTQGQANYEQYF.